These 11 T cell receptor beta chains were all obtained from the same sample, sequenced in a study of vaccination and CD4 T cells after COVID-19. The Oncomine TCR Beta short-read assay was what sequenced the DNA obtained from cultured CD4+ T cells. Using its own MiXCR run on the PCR reads, TCRdb lists one record per CDR3 protein. This sample has 9,500 to 11,000 distinct CDR3 sequences, with more than 65% found just once. No antigens are known for them. Treatment noted: roughly 11-day PBMC culture with coronavirus spike peptide pools or control peptides (ViraFEST assay). The specimen was CD4+ T cells from blood, cultured in vitro. Every receptor here comes from a human donor who had recovered from COVID-19.

This clonotype appeared a single time. This rearrangement joins TRBV24-1 to TRBJ2-5; 7 nucleotides agree with TRBD1. There are 17 residues in the CDR3. V was pared by 3 bases and J by 2 bases, with 11 bases of the junction left unmatched. Germline assignment: CDR1 KGHDR and CDR2 SFDVKD. In DNA, the CDR3 is TGTGCCACCAGTGATCCAGGGGGTATTGCAGGACAAGAGACCCAGTACTTC. It encodes CATSDPGGIAGQETQYF.

A remark on this clonotype: Mismatch with germline at one junction end may stem from a read error. This rearrangement joins TRBV7-2 to TRBJ1-1, with TRBD1 identical over 7 bases. CDR1 is SGHTA and CDR2 is FQGNSA in the germline V gene. This CDR3 comprises 15 residues. The DNA of the CDR3 is TGTGCCAGCAGCTCCCCGACAGGGACGAACGCTGAAGCTTTCTTT. It encodes CASSSPTGTNAEAFF. Drawing the rest from reference TRBV7-2 and TRBJ1-1, the complete variable domain is GAGVSQSPSNKVTEKGKDVELRCDPISGHTALYWYRQSLGQGLEFLIYFQGNSAPDKSGLPSDRFSAERTGGSVSTLTIQRTQQEDSAVYLCASSSPTGTNAEAFFGQGTRLTVV.

The chain combines TRBV18 with TRBJ2-5; tentatively, D is TRBD2 (7 bases). The CDR3 has 15 residues. Looked up from germline, CDR1 is KGHSH and CDR2 is LQKENI. Trimming removed 6 bases at V and 1 base at J, with 15 bases between. DNA of the CDR3: TGTGCCAGCTCCCGGGCGGGGGCGTCCCAAGAGACCCAGTACTTC. Protein product: CASSRAGASQETQYF.

This clonotype appeared a single time. The rearrangement uses TRBV20-1 and TRBJ1-2; D is unclear. V was pared by 6 bases and J by 8 bases, with 10 bases between. The CDR3 sequence is 10 residues long. Germline V gene lookup returns CDR1 DFQATT and CDR2 SNEGSKA (reference sequence). CDR3 sequence (DNA): TGCAGTGCCCTAGATCGAGGCTACACCTTC. Amino acids: CSALDRGYTF.

The J gene is TRBJ2-5, the V gene TRBV6-2 or TRBV6-3; a weak D match, TRBD2 (5 bases). CDR1 is MNHEY, CDR2 SVGEGT, per germline. The ends were cut back, 6 bases at V and 1 base at J, with 12 bases in the middle. The CDR3 covers 14 residues. The DNA of the CDR3 is TGTGCCAGCAGCACCAGGCGGGCCCAAGAGACCCAGTACTTC. It codes for CASSTRRAQETQYF.

In DNA form, the CDR3 reads TGCAGTGCTAGGGACAGCGGGAGGGGAGAGACCCAGTACTTC. Protein product: CSARDSGRGETQYF. The J gene is TRBJ2-5, the V gene TRBV20-1; 10 nucleotides line up with TRBD2. Germline trimming cut 3 bases from V and 4 bases from J; bases unmatched to any gene: 5. This CDR3 spans 14 amino acids. Germline values: CDR1 DFQATT, CDR2 SNEGSKA (reference sequence).

The gene calls are TRBV6-2 or TRBV6-3 and TRBJ1-5, with 9 bases that match TRBD1. The CDR3 runs 13 residues. CDR1 is MNHEY and CDR2 is SVGEGT in the germline V gene. Unmatched junction bases numbered 7, after V lost 5 bases and J lost 11 bases. CDR3 residues: CASSASRQGAQHF. The CDR3 DNA sequence: TGTGCCAGCAGTGCTTCTAGACAGGGGGCCCAGCATTTT.

This clonotype has just a few counts. The chain employs TRBV28 and TRBJ2-3; tentatively, D is TRBD1 (7 bases). The length of the CDR3 is 14 residues. CDR1 and CDR2 from the germline V gene are MDHEN and SYDVKM. Trimming took 5 bases from V and 6 from J, leaving 15 bases between them. CDR3 DNA sequence: TGTGCCAGCAGTGTCAGGGGGGTTTTGGATACGCAGTATTTT. It translates to CASSVRGVLDTQYF.

The chain links TRBV15 to TRBJ2-3; D is undetermined. V was cut by 4 bases and J by 2 bases, with 19 bases left in between. The CDR3 sequence is 17 residues long. CDR1 and CDR2 from the germline V gene are LNHNV and YYDKDF (reference sequence). The CDR3, as DNA: TGTGCCACCAGCATCCTACGGACGGCAAGGGACACAGATACGCAGTATTTT. The encoded protein is CATSILRTARDTDTQYF.

The J gene is TRBJ2-1, the V gene TRBV20-1; the match to TRBD2 covers 10 bases. The V segment lost 6 bases and the J segment 6 bases; nucleotides outside the gene matches: 5. Germline loops: CDR1 DFQATT, CDR2 SNEGSKA (reference sequence). This CDR3 comprises 13 residues. CDR3 nucleotide sequence: TGCAGTGCATCACTAGCGGGAAGCAATGAGCAGTTCTTC. Residues: CSASLAGSNEQFF.

This clonotype was detected only once. V and J are TRBV28 and TRBJ2-7; TRBD2 matches at 9 bases. This CDR3 is built from 15 residues. CDR1 is MDHEN and CDR2 is SYDVKM in the germline V gene. Trimming removed 5 bases from V and 4 bases from J; junction bases left unmatched: 9. Here the CDR3 reads CASSTPSAGGYEQYF. The CDR3 bases are TGTGCCAGCAGTACCCCTTCAGCGGGAGGATACGAGCAGTACTTC.